This paragraph reports one T cell receptor (beta chain). This clonotype was seen at least ten times. Its cognate antigen has yet to be identified. Base-call qualities are not available, and no considerably larger clone is one nucleotide away. These data are taken from a study of T cells in Graves' hyperthyroidism and ophthalmopathy (dated by TCRdb to about 2019). Study-wide context: Peripheral blood was collected at initial diagnosis, before any treatment. The study also compared thyroid tissue and blood T-cell repertoires from about 6 Graves' hyperthyroidism patients. According to the paper, TCR Vbeta CDR3 sequencing was carried out on approximately 140 peripheral blood samples, which came from under 50 ophthalmopathy, some 73 hyperthyroidism and roughly 17 progressor patients. Whether ophthalmopathy could be predicted prospectively was tested in an independent validation cohort made up of fewer than 20 hyperthyroidism patients plus 17 patients who later progressed to ophthalmopathy. Following sampling, methimazole starting at 30 mg daily was given to hyperthyroidism patients, and high-dose intravenous methylprednisolone was given to ophthalmopathy patients. The roughly 100 discovery patients were divided at random into training and test sets in a 7:3 ratio. To identify TCR V-J signatures that set the groups apart, the researchers used a discovery cohort of about a hundred patients, made up of 40 to 45 with Graves' ophthalmopathy and about 60 with stable Graves' hyperthyroidism.

In the ophthalmopathy patients, disease was moderately to severely active, with a Clinical Activity Score of 3 or more, a NOSPECS grade of 4 or more, and a duration of less than 3 months. Exclusion was applied to patients with uncontrolled infections, other autoimmune diseases, pregnancy or lactation. Diagnoses were based on clinical symptoms, serum thyroxine and TRAb, thyroid ultrasound and orbital computed tomography. PBMCs were isolated from approximately 10 ml of fresh peripheral blood by Ficoll-Paque density gradient centrifugation. Total RNA was extracted with Trizol reagent, and quality was checked on an Agilent 2100 Bioanalyzer. Study-wide findings and limitations: Sample size was not statistically predetermined, and blinding of investigators to group allocation was not performed. In validation, the model predicted progression to ophthalmopathy a median of around 6.5 months before onset, with approximately 68% sensitivity and roughly 73% specificity. Blood samples also contained most of the expanded thyroid clonotypes (frequency above 0.001), which suggests that blood repertoires may reflect thyroid immune responses. Ophthalmopathy was separated from stable hyperthyroidism by a 13 V-J signature model, with around 90% sensitivity and around 81% specificity obtained in cross-validation and 80%/75% obtained in testing.

CDR1 and CDR2 were assigned from the germline V gene as SGDLS and YYNGEE. For this chain, trimming is 0 bases at the V end and 3 bases at the J end, and the number of junction bases without a gene match is 5. The CDR3 contains 15 residues, cysteine and phenylalanine counted. Solely the CDR3 DNA is kept, with 45 bases framed from the first base. The TCR beta CDR3 regions were amplified from RNA transcripts. The TCR CDR3 was subjected to a first round of RT-PCR using the HTBI primer set and the Qiagen OneStep RT-PCR kit. A second multiplex PCR round built the libraries, followed by size selection and purification. Sequencing of the libraries was done on an Illumina HiSeq2000 using paired-end 100 bp reads. The authors' pipeline ran thus. SOAPnuke was used to process the raw data, with reads discarded if the reads contained adapters or uncalled bases, had a mean Phred below 15, or lacked an exact constant-primer or identifier match. COPE v1.2.5 was used to merge the high-quality paired reads, and each unique nucleotide sequence was defined as a clonotype. MiTCR v1.1 was used to align the clonotypes against IMGT TRBV, TRBD and TRBJ reference segments. Analysis was restricted to V-J combinations with a frequency above 0.0001, which covered roughly 99% of repertoires. The TCS score was defined as the ratio of F50 (clonal expansion) to E x V (chaos), calculated using BLOSUM62-based TCRdist between CDR3 peptides within each V-J. Welch's t-statistics and random forest reduced 500 to 650 V-J features to 13, which were used in a naive Bayes classifier (R e1071). TCRdb reran the public reads through fastp at Q25 and MiXCR, keeping productive beta chains. Entries that share a CDR3 protein sequence are merged under the most common genes and DNA. The V and J calls were determined by TCRdb, not by the authors. For this sample the table gives hundreds of thousands of distinct CDR3 sequences, of which roughly a quarter were detected only once. The ten largest clones represent about 11% of the sample.

This sequence uses TRBV9 and TRBJ2-7; 8 of the junction bases match TRBD1. Sequencing was performed on blood. This TCR was sampled from a woman under 40 with Graves' ophthalmopathy. The DNA sequence follows: TGTGCCAGCAGCGTAGGCGGACAGGGTCACTACGAGCAGTACTTC. This encodes CASSVGGQGHYEQYF. The CDR3, completed at both ends by the reference TRBV9 and TRBJ2-7 genes, gives the full variable domain DSGVTQTPKHLITATGQRVTLRCSPRSGDLSVYWYQQSLDQGLQFLIQYYNGEERAKGNILERFSAQQFPDLHSELNLSSLELGDSALYFCASSVGGQGHYEQYFGPGTRLTVT.